The following is a T cell receptor (beta chain) sequence with its context. Its antigen is currently unknown. A read error is possible here, since a much larger clone lies one base away. CD25-based Treg depletion was applied to purified naive CD4+ T cells. TCRdb reprocessed the 5' RACE reads via MiXCR and lists one record per CDR3 protein. The sample includes tens of thousands of distinct CDR3 sequences, roughly 25% seen only once; the top ten take around 3.5%. Findings of the study overall: Tumor Treg TCRs overlapped most with tumor naive CD4+ cells. Tumor memory CD4+ T cell TCR gene usage was found to cluster with blood and lymph node memory CD4+ cells and with lymph node naive CD4+ cells.

The CDR3 length is 15 residues. CDR1 and CDR2 (germline): MNHNY, SVGAGI (reference sequence). The sequenced material came from naive CD4+ T cells sorted from a lymph node. Subset meaning: naive CD4+ T cells, CD4+CD45RA+CD25-. The sequence derives from a female donor with breast cancer. The chain combines TRBV6-6 with TRBJ1-3; D remains unclear. The CDR3 DNA reads as TGTGCCGGCAGTTACTCGGCCAACTCTGGAAACACCATATATTTT. It specifies CAGSYSANSGNTIYF.